A selection of T cell receptor beta chains follows, all from one sample in a study of a mutant IDH1 vaccine in newly diagnosed glioma. These TCRs are of unknown antigen specificity. Generated by immunoSEQ multiplex PCR, the TCRdb table keeps only in-frame clones and is missing some. The repertoire includes roughly 70,000 clones, 84% of them detected once, and about an eighth sits in the top ten. Sequences were derived from PBMCs, sampled from a glioma patient whose treatment included an IDH1 peptide vaccine. The receptor source for this set is a man aged 18 to 30 with glioma. The CDR3 runs from the conserved cysteine through the conserved F or W. Fields, in order: clone size, D gene, J gene, V gene, CDR3 protein, CDR3 DNA. A D gene is named only where the DNA matches it firmly. Clone size, where shown, is once, few, many, or a class for clones that have expanded.

. | TRBD1 | TRBJ2-5 | TRBV5-5 | CASSVGQVGETQYF | TGTGCCAGCAGCGTGGGACAGGTCGGGGAGACCCAGTACTTC
. | . | TRBJ1-2 | TRBV9 | CASSDHSYGYTF | TGTGCCAGCAGCGACCACAGTTATGGCTACACCTTC
. | . | TRBJ2-1 | TRBV2 | CATSQGSSYNEQFF | TGTGCCACCAGTCAGGGGAGCTCCTACAATGAGCAGTTCTTC
. | . | TRBJ2-3 | TRBV7-2 | CASSLELRGTQYF | TGTGCCAGCAGCTTAGAGCTTAGGGGTACGCAGTATTTT
. | . | TRBJ2-2 | TRBV11-2 | CASSEFGIGSWGTGELFF | TGTGCCAGCAGCGAGTTCGGGATAGGGAGTTGGGGGACCGGGGAGCTGTTTTTT
. | TRBD1 | TRBJ1-1 | TRBV10-2 | CASIGTGWTEAFF | TGCGCCAGCATTGGGACAGGGTGGACTGAAGCTTTCTTT
. | TRBD1 | TRBJ1-2 | TRBV15 | CATSEGQGFSYGYTF | TGTGCCACCAGCGAAGGACAGGGGTTCAGCTATGGCTACACCTTC
. | . | TRBJ1-2 | TRBV9 | CASSHDNYGYTF | TGTGCCAGCAGTCACGACAACTATGGCTACACCTTC
. | TRBD1 | TRBJ2-5 | TRBV11-2 | CASSPRTGRGETQYF | TGTGCCAGCAGCCCTCGGACAGGGCGGGGAGAGACCCAGTACTTC
few | . | TRBJ1-2 | TRBV29-1 | CSVEDQPGGYTF | TGCAGCGTTGAAGATCAGCCAGGTGGCTACACCTTC
. | . | TRBJ1-5 | TRBV19 | CASKEWGQPQHF | TGTGCCAGTAAGGAGTGGGGTCAGCCCCAGCATTTT
. | TRBD2 | TRBJ2-1 | TRBV5-4 | CASSLVWRGDEQFF | TGTGCCAGCAGCTTGGTCTGGCGGGGGGATGAGCAGTTCTTC
. | TRBD1 | TRBJ2-7 | TRBV5-4 | CASSLRTGSYEQYF | TGTGCCAGCAGCCTCAGGACAGGTTCCTACGAGCAGTACTTC
. | . | TRBJ1-1 | TRBV7-2 | CASSLAIGGGGTEAFF | TGTGCCAGCAGCTTAGCCATAGGTGGCGGGGGCACTGAAGCTTTCTTT
once | . | TRBJ2-7 | TRBV10-3 | CAIRSQGGGEQYF | TGTGCCATCAGGTCACAGGGTGGAGGCGAGCAGTACTTC
. | . | TRBJ1-6 | TRBV6-5 | CASKRGVGTPLHF | TGTGCCAGCAAAAGAGGGGTGGGGACGCCCCTCCACTTT
. | TRBD2 | TRBJ2-3 | TRBV7-9 | CASSFRGRAPDTQYF | TGTGCCAGCAGCTTCCGCGGGAGGGCCCCAGATACGCAGTATTTT
. | . | TRBJ1-1 | TRBV15 | CATSSLGGPAAEAFF | TGTGCCACCAGCAGTCTCGGGGGGCCGGCGGCTGAAGCTTTCTTT
. | . | TRBJ1-1 | TRBV4-2 | CASSLDGQMNTEAFF | TGTGCCAGCAGCCTAGACGGTCAAATGAACACTGAAGCTTTCTTT
once | . | TRBJ2-5 | TRBV15 | CATSTQRETQYF | TGTGCCACCAGCACCCAACGGGAGACCCAGTACTTC
. | . | TRBJ2-3 | TRBV10-2 | CASSESATAIIGVLHTSTDTQYF | TGCGCCAGCAGTGAGTCGGCGACAGCGATCATAGGGGTTCTCCACACTAGCACAGATACGCAGTATTTT
. | TRBD2 | TRBJ2-3 | TRBV7-2 | CASSQALAGGPATQYF | TGTGCCAGCAGCCAAGCACTAGCGGGGGGGCCAGCGACGCAGTATTTT
. | TRBD1 | TRBJ1-2 | TRBV7-2 | CASSRDRDLYGYTF | TGTGCCAGCAGCAGGGACAGGGATCTCTATGGCTACACCTTC
. | . | TRBJ2-7 | TRBV19 | CASSIRTDSSYEQYF | TGTGCCAGTAGTATCCGGACGGATAGCTCCTACGAGCAGTACTTC
. | TRBD1 | TRBJ2-1 | TRBV7-2 | CASSADRVTYNEQFF | TGTGCCAGCAGCGCGGACAGGGTAACCTACAATGAGCAGTTCTTC
few | . | TRBJ1-1 | TRBV2 | CARENDRLNTEAFF | TGTGCCAGAGAGAATGACAGATTGAACACTGAAGCTTTCTTT
. | . | TRBJ1-2 | TRBV4-1 | CASSQRRTVVGYTF | TGCGCCAGCAGCCAGAGGAGGACCGTGGTTGGCTACACCTTC
. | . | TRBJ1-5 | TRBV7-9 | CASSLALGQPQHF | TGTGCCAGCAGCTTAGCGCTCGGTCAGCCCCAGCATTTT
once | . | TRBJ2-7 | TRBV5-4 | CASSADIFTKQYF | TGTGCCAGCAGCGCCGACATATTTACGAAGCAGTACTTC
. | . | TRBJ1-1 | TRBV5-4 | CASAAHGSSEAFF | TGTGCTTCGGCGGCACATGGGAGTTCTGAAGCTTTCTTT
few | . | TRBJ1-1 | TRBV29-1 | CSVASQATEAFF | TGCAGCGTTGCATCCCAGGCCACTGAAGCTTTCTTT
once | . | TRBJ1-1 | TRBV19 | CASRQAITMNTEAFF | TGTGCCAGTAGGCAGGCGATAACTATGAACACTGAAGCTTTCTTT
. | TRBD1 | TRBJ1-2 | TRBV18 | CATSQTGPKWVNYGYTF | TGTGCCACCTCCCAGACAGGGCCAAAATGGGTTAACTATGGCTACACCTTC
once | TRBD2 | TRBJ2-3 | TRBV30 | CAWSVKRGGLRADTQYF | TGTGCCTGGAGTGTAAAGCGGGGGGGCCTCAGGGCAGATACGCAGTATTTT
few | TRBD1 | TRBJ1-2 | TRBV7-2 | CASSMGQALYGYTF | TGTGCCAGCAGCATGGGACAGGCACTCTATGGCTACACCTTC